The next 31 T cell receptor beta chains were all read from a single sample in a study of identical twins (TCRdb year 2016). The library was prepared using 5' RACE. The reads were generated on an Illumina HiSeq 2000. The public reads were reanalyzed by TCRdb: fastp trimming at Q25, MiXCR alignment, in-frame beta chains only. Every CDR3 protein is listed once, alongside the most common genes and DNA of its rows. The sample table records about 200,000 distinct CDR3 sequences; roughly a tenth of these occur just once. The ten most abundant clones make up 4% to 6% of the sample. Sequenced sample: memory (CD45RO+) T cells sorted from blood. The cell subset or site label, read with the paper, signifies: CD45RO+ enriched T cells. These receptors all come from a woman aged 18-29 years in good health.

This clonotype was detected a few times. The chain recombines TRBV18 with TRBJ2-7; no clear D gene. The V end lost 5 bases, the J end lost 1 base, and 15 bases lay between the germline ends. CDR1 and CDR2 (germline): KGHSH, LQKENI. The CDR3 length is 15 residues. CDR3 amino acids: CASSATESLSYEQYF. The DNA for the CDR3 is TGTGCCAGCTCAGCTACAGAATCTTTATCCTACGAGCAGTACTTC.

Many counts were recorded for this clonotype. The genes are TRBV29-1 and TRBJ2-1, with 9 nucleotides matching TRBD1. Germline V gene data show CDR1 as SQVTM and CDR2 as ANQGSEA. This CDR3 spans 14 amino acids. The V gene end was trimmed by 6 bases and the J gene end by 7 bases; junction bases not matched to a gene: 10. The CDR3 DNA sequence: TGCAGCGTGGCGCGGGGACAGGGTTGGAATGAGCAGTTCTTC. It translates to CSVARGQGWNEQFF.

This clonotype has a handful of counts. CDR3 in DNA: TGTGCCAGCAGTTCGGGTCGAGGGGTTAGGGCCAACGTCCTGACTTTC. Amino acids: CASSSGRGVRANVLTF. This chain joins TRBV6-5 and TRBJ2-6; D may match TRBD1 or TRBD2 (5 bases each). Per germline, CDR1 MNHEY and CDR2 SVGAGI. The CDR3 spans 16 residues. V lost 4 bases and J 5 bases, leaving 15 bases between the germline ends.

The genes are TRBV10-3 and TRBJ2-5, with unresolved D. The CDR3 is made up of 11 amino acids. V was shortened by 8 bases and J by 2 bases, with 6 bases between the two germline ends. The germline gives CDR1 ENHRY, CDR2 SYGVKD. CDR3 in DNA: TGTGCCATCGAACAGCAAGAGACCCAGTACTTC. Translation: CAIEQQETQYF.

This clonotype has a count of ten or more. The chain employs TRBV9 and TRBJ2-2, with TRBD2 matching over 9 bases. Losses at the gene ends were 5 bases for V and 6 bases for J; bases not matched to a gene: 8. This CDR3 spans 15 amino acids. Per germline, CDR1 SGDLS and CDR2 YYNGEE. CDR3 nucleotide sequence: TGTGCCAGCAGTCGTAGCGGGAGTTACCCCGGGGAGCTGTTTTTT. Its translation is CASSRSGSYPGELFF.

This clonotype was seen ten or more times. The chain couples TRBV2 to TRBJ2-1; 8 bases match TRBD1. The CDR3 runs 17 residues. V shed 6 bases and J 0 bases; nucleotides not matched to a gene: 10. From germline, CDR1 is SNHLY and CDR2 FYNNEI. CDR3 coding DNA: TGTGCCAGCAGGACAAGGACAGGGCTTAGCTCCTACAATGAGCAGTTCTTC. Protein product: CASRTRTGLSSYNEQFF.

In this sample, this clonotype turned up a few times. The chain has TRBV5-8 and TRBJ2-7; 11 bases are a match to TRBD1. Per the germline V gene, CDR1 is SGHTS and CDR2 is YDEGEE. Trimming took 4 bases from V and 3 from J; bases not matched to a gene: 6. The CDR3 runs to 15 residues. The CDR3 region has the DNA TGTGCCAGCAGCCTCGCCGGGACAGGGGGCTACGAGCAGTACTTC. Amino acids: CASSLAGTGGYEQYF. Supplemented by reference TRBV5-8 and TRBJ2-7, the full variable domain reads EAGVTQSPTHLIKTRGQQATLRCSPISGHTSVYWYQQALGLGLQFLLWYDEGEERNRGNFPPRFSGRQFPNYSSELNVNALELEDSALYLCASSLAGTGGYEQYFGPGTRLTVT.

This clonotype has a count of ten or more. The rearrangement joins TRBV5-6 to TRBJ1-1; D remains ambiguous. The CDR3 covers 13 residues. The germline V and J ends were trimmed by 0 bases and 8 bases, with 11 bases remaining between them. Germline V gives CDR1 SGHDT, CDR2 YYEEEE. The CDR3 coding sequence is TGTGCCAGCAGCTTGGTCCTGGCAGAAGAAGCTTTCTTT. Its translation is CASSLVLAEEAFF.

This clonotype was counted only a few times. This chain joins TRBV21-1 and TRBJ2-7; the D segment call TRBD2 is taken from the table without a DNA check. TRBV21-1 is a documented pseudogene. The CDR3 covers 15 residues. The CDR3 DNA reads as TGTGCCAGGAAAAGTGCGGGACTAGCGGACTACGAGCAGTACTTC. As protein: CARKSAGLADYEQYF.

This clonotype was counted a few times. The chain uses TRBV20-1 and TRBJ2-7, with 11 bases lining up with TRBD2. V was clipped by 3 bases and J by 3 bases; unmatched bases: 16. The CDR3 has 18 amino acids. The germline gives CDR1 DFQATT, CDR2 SNEGSKA (reference sequence). CDR3 bases: TGCAGTGCTAGTCGCCCGCTCTACACTAGCGGGAGAATCTACGAGCAGTACTTC. As protein: CSASRPLYTSGRIYEQYF.

The CDR3 nucleotides read TGCAGTGCTCGGATAGAGCGAACGCAGTATTTT. Protein sequence: CSARIERTQYF. This chain joins TRBV20-1 and TRBJ2-3; D gene uncertain. The CDR3 is 11 residues long. V was cut by 5 bases and J by 9 bases, with 12 bases left in between. Per germline, CDR1 DFQATT and CDR2 SNEGSKA (reference sequence).

On this clonotype itself: A much more abundant neighbour one base away suggests this may be a read error. The chain joins TRBV5-1 to TRBJ2-3, with D maybe TRBD1 (6 bases). The V end lost 6 bases, the J end lost 3 bases, and 14 bases lay between the germline ends. This CDR3 is 14 amino acids long. From germline, CDR1 is SGHRS and CDR2 YFSETQ. CDR3 loop: CASNFRQATDTQYF. The CDR3 nucleotides are TGCGCCAGCAACTTTAGACAGGCTACAGATACGCAGTATTTT.

This clonotype was observed a handful of times. The chain is built from TRBV9 and TRBJ2-1; TRBD2 agrees at 9 bases. Germline loops: CDR1 SGDLS, CDR2 YYNGEE. The trim removed 0 bases at V and 14 bases at J, leaving 21 bases unmatched. This CDR3 has 18 residues. CDR3 region: CASSVAVNEGLALRGEFF. The DNA for the CDR3 is TGTGCCAGCAGCGTAGCAGTAAATGAGGGACTAGCCCTTCGGGGGGAGTTCTTC.

The chain employs TRBV7-2 and TRBJ2-3; tentatively, D is TRBD2 (6 bases). CDR1 and CDR2 from the germline V gene are SGHTA and FQGNSA. V was clipped by 5 bases and J by 6 bases, with 15 bases between them. CDR3 length: 14 residues. The CDR3, as DNA: TGTGCCAGCAGCCTGCGGGACGGAACGGATACGCAGTATTTT. This translates into CASSLRDGTDTQYF. Full variable domain (missing parts from reference TRBV7-2 and TRBJ2-3): GAGVSQSPSNKVTEKGKDVELRCDPISGHTALYWYRQSLGQGLEFLIYFQGNSAPDKSGLPSDRFSAERTGGSVSTLTIQRTQQEDSAVYLCASSLRDGTDTQYFGPGTRLTVL.

The chain recombines TRBV18 with TRBJ2-5, with D perhaps assigned TRBD1 or TRBD2 (6 bases each). The CDR3 spans 15 residues. Trimming took off 0 bases at V and 5 bases at J, with 13 bases between the two ends. The germline CDR1 and CDR2 sequences are KGHSH and LQKENI. This CDR3 is CASSPPGGGGETQYF. CDR3 DNA: TGTGCCAGCTCACCACCCGGAGGAGGGGGGGAGACCCAGTACTTC. Using reference TRBV18 and TRBJ2-5 for the parts outside the CDR3, the full variable domain is NAGVMQNPRHLVRRRGQEARLRCSPMKGHSHVYWYRQLPEEGLKFMVYLQKENIIDESGMPKERFSAEFPKEGPSILRIQQVVRGDSAAYFCASSPPGGGGETQYFGPGTRLLVL.

The rearrangement joins TRBV25-1 to TRBJ2-6; D gene uncertain. V was clipped by 2 bases and J by 1 base, with 6 bases between them. CDR1 and CDR2 (germline): MGHDK, SYGVNS. This CDR3 has 15 amino acids. The CDR3 DNA reads TGTGCCAGCAGTGAAATAGGGTCTGGGGCCAACGTCCTGACTTTC. Translation: CASSEIGSGANVLTF.

V usage is TRBV5-1 and J usage is TRBJ1-6; D gene ambiguous. Germline CDR1 is SGHRS and CDR2 is YFSETQ. There are 15 residues in the CDR3. V was trimmed by 4 bases and J by 10 bases, leaving 18 bases between them. Here the CDR3 DNA reads TGCGCCAGCAGCCCCGGGCCACCGCCCGAGTCACCCCTCCACTTT. Amino acid sequence: CASSPGPPPESPLHF.

This clonotype was observed a handful of times. V and J are TRBV7-7 and TRBJ2-5; 10 bases align to TRBD2. Trimming cost V 6 bases and J 5 bases; bases outside gene matches: 6. Germline V gene sequence: CDR1 SSHAT, CDR2 FNYEAQ (reference sequence). The CDR3 consists of 14 residues. The CDR3 coding sequence is TGTGCCAGCAGTATAGCGGGAGGCACTGAGACCCAGTACTTC. Translated, it gives CASSIAGGTETQYF.

CDR3 sequence reads: CASSWWGRDNEQFF. CDR3 coding DNA: TGTGCCAGCAGTTGGTGGGGAAGAGACAATGAGCAGTTCTTC. The genes are TRBV6-5 and TRBJ2-1, with D uncertain. Looked up from germline, CDR1 is MNHEY and CDR2 is SVGAGI. The CDR3 spans 14 residues. Trimming removed 4 bases from V and 5 bases from J, with 12 bases in between.

The chain joins TRBV20-1 to TRBJ2-7; D is possibly TRBD1 (5 bases). The CDR3 totals 12 residues. Germline assignment: CDR1 DFQATT and CDR2 SNEGSKA (reference sequence). Trimming removed 3 bases from V and 3 bases from J, with 9 bases in between. For the CDR3, the DNA is TGCAGTGCTAGGACAGTTGACTACGAGCAGTACTTC. Protein sequence: CSARTVDYEQYF.

This clonotype has just a few counts. The V gene is TRBV5-1, the J gene TRBJ1-1, with D possibly matching TRBD1 (5 bases). Looked up from germline, CDR1 is SGHRS and CDR2 is YFSETQ. This CDR3 contains 15 residues. V was clipped by 7 bases and J by 3 bases, with 19 bases between them. In DNA form, the CDR3 reads TGCGCCAGCCGGGAGCCCCGGCAGGGAGACACTGAAGCTTTCTTT. Translated, it gives CASREPRQGDTEAFF.

This clonotype was seen a handful of times. The chain is built from TRBV7-3 and TRBJ2-5; no firm D call. This CDR3 contains 12 residues. Trimming removed 1 base at V and 7 bases at J, with 7 bases between. Germline V gives CDR1 SGHTA, CDR2 FQGTGA. CDR3 sequence: CASSLNERTQYF. CDR3 sequence (DNA): TGTGCCAGCAGCTTAAATGAGAGGACCCAGTACTTC.

This rearrangement joins TRBV14 to TRBJ2-5, with 10 bases that match TRBD2. The CDR3 totals 16 residues. V trimming: 4 bases; J trimming: 5 bases; junction bases outside the gene matches: 10. CDR1 and CDR2 from the germline V gene are SGHDN and FVKESK. For the CDR3, the DNA is TGTGCCAGCAGCCTGGGACTAGCGTACGGTGGGGAGACCCAGTACTTC. It is translated as CASSLGLAYGGETQYF.

This clonotype showed up many times. This chain joins TRBV12-3 or TRBV12-4 and TRBJ2-1, with D perhaps TRBD2 (5 bases). The CDR3 has 10 residues. The V end was cut by 8 bases, the J end by 13 bases, with 12 bases between. For the CDR3, the DNA is TGTGCCAGCGTGGGAGAGGCCCAGTTCTTC. Amino acids: CASVGEAQFF.

In this sample, this clonotype turned up a few times. At one end, the junction sequence differs from germline, possibly due to a read error. The chain employs TRBV20-1 and TRBJ2-1; 10 nucleotides agree with TRBD2. The CDR3 runs to 12 residues. Germline CDR1 DFQATT, CDR2 SNEGSKA (reference sequence). In DNA, the CDR3 is TGCAGTTCTAGCGGGAGAGGGACTGAGCAGTTCTTC. Protein: CSSSGRGTEQFF.

This clonotype was counted only a few times. V and J are TRBV20-1 and TRBJ2-5; 8 bases line up with TRBD2. V lost 2 bases, J lost 5 bases, and 4 bases stayed unmatched. The length of the CDR3 is 13 residues. Looked up from germline, CDR1 is DFQATT and CDR2 is SNEGSKA (reference sequence). CDR3 in DNA: TGCAGTGCTAGAAGCGGGAGCTGGGAGACCCAGTACTTC. Translated, it gives CSARSGSWETQYF.

This clonotype appeared a few times. The chain joins TRBV7-6 to TRBJ2-3; D is undetermined. The V end was cut by 1 base, the J end by 2 bases, with 7 bases between. Germline V gives CDR1 SGHVS, CDR2 FNYEAQ. The CDR3 is made up of 14 amino acids. The CDR3 nucleotides are TGTGCCAGCAGCTTAGATCCTAACACAGATACGCAGTATTTT. Translation gives CASSLDPNTDTQYF.

This clonotype was observed at least ten times. This chain connects TRBV5-1 to TRBJ2-2, with D hard to call. V gave up 0 bases and J gave up 4 bases, with 7 bases separating them. CDR1 is SGHRS, CDR2 YFSETQ, per germline. CDR3 length equals 14 residues. In DNA form, the CDR3 reads TGCGCCAGCAGCTTGGCCTTAGCCACCGGGGAGCTGTTTTTT. This sequence encodes CASSLALATGELFF.

This clonotype was recorded a few times. The chain employs TRBV6-5 and TRBJ1-5; D is unresolved. Germline values: CDR1 MNHEY, CDR2 SVGAGI. V shed 0 bases and J shed 7 bases, with 10 bases lying between them. CDR3 length: 14 amino acids. The CDR3 spells CASSYSGSNQPQHF. In nucleotides, the CDR3 is TGTGCCAGCAGTTACTCCGGCAGTAACCAGCCCCAGCATTTT.

The J gene is TRBJ1-1, the V gene TRBV12-3 or TRBV12-4; D gene ambiguous. The V end lost 6 bases, the J end lost 0 bases, and 8 bases lay between the germline ends. The CDR3 is 13 residues long. The CDR3 DNA is TGTGCCAGCAGCAACAGCTTGAACACTGAAGCTTTCTTT. This translates into CASSNSLNTEAFF.

This clonotype was detected a few times. The rearrangement uses TRBV6-1 and TRBJ1-2; D perhaps matches TRBD1 (5 bases). Looked up from germline, CDR1 is MNHNS and CDR2 is SASEGT. The CDR3 is 15 residues long. Trimming removed 5 bases at V and 2 bases at J, with 15 bases between. The CDR3 DNA sequence: TGTGCCAGCAGTACCGGACGGGGGATCAACTATGGCTACACCTTC. This gives the protein CASSTGRGINYGYTF.